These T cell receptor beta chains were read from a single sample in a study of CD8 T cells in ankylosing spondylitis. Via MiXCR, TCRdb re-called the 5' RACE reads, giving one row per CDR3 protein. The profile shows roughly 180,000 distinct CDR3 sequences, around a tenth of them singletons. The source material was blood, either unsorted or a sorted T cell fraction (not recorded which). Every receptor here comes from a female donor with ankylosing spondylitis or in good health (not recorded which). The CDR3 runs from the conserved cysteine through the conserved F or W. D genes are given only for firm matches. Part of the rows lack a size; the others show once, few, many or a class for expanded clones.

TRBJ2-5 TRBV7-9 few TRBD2 CASSPSGSSVETQYF TGTGCCAGCAGCCCTAGCGGGAGTAGTGTCGAGACCCAGTACTTC
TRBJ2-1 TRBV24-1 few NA CATSGGEYNEQFF TGTGCCACCAGTGGGGGGGAGTACAATGAGCAGTTCTTC
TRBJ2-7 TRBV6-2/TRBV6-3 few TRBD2 CASSYPGTRVSYEQYF TGTGCCAGCAGTTACCCCGGGACTAGGGTGAGCTACGAGCAGTACTTC
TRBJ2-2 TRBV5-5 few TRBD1 CASSPGRTGRIAGELFF TGTGCCAGCAGCCCCGGCCGGACAGGGCGAATCGCCGGGGAGCTGTTTTTT
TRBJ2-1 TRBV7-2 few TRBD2 CASSPSGRPPFSYNEQFF TGTGCCAGCAGCCCTAGCGGGAGGCCTCCTTTCTCCTACAATGAGCAGTTCTTC
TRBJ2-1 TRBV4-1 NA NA CASSQVARESYNEQFF TGCGCCAGCAGCCAAGTAGCCAGGGAGAGTTACAATGAGCAGTTCTTC
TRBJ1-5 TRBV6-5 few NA CASSYSGEDQPQHF TGTGCCAGCAGTTACTCCGGGGAGGATCAGCCCCAGCATTTT
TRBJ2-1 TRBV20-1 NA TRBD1 CSARVLAGGADEQFF TGCAGTGCTAGGGTTCTGGCAGGGGGCGCGGATGAGCAGTTCTTC
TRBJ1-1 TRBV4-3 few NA CASSQVTGGEAFF TGCGCCAGCAGCCAAGTGACAGGCGGGGAAGCTTTCTTT
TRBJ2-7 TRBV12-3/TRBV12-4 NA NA CASSLGYGAYEQYF TGTGCCAGCAGTTTGGGTTATGGAGCCTACGAGCAGTACTTC
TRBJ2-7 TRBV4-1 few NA CASSQGHAAYEQYF TGCGCCAGCAGCCAGGGACATGCTGCCTACGAGCAGTACTTC
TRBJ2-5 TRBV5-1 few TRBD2 CASSPSSAGGPIGETQYF TGCGCCAGCAGCCCAAGCAGCGCGGGAGGACCGATCGGGGAGACCCAGTACTTC
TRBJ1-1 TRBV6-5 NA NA CASSYGRGLNTEAFF TGTGCCAGCAGTTACGGTCGGGGTCTGAACACTGAAGCTTTCTTT
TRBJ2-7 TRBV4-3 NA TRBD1 CASSQGWDRIGEQYF TGCGCCAGCAGCCAAGGGTGGGACAGAATCGGCGAGCAGTACTTC
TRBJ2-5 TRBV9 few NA CASSAGVLQETQYF TGTGCCAGCAGCGCGGGGGTCCTCCAAGAGACCCAGTACTTC
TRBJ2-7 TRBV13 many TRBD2 CASSFRAGGYEQYF TGTGCCAGCAGCTTTCGAGCGGGAGGCTACGAGCAGTACTTC
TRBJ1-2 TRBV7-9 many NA CASTNTGTKDGYTF TGTGCCAGCACCAATACCGGGACCAAGGATGGCTACACCTTC
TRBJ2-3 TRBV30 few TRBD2 CGGGPLGTQYF TGCGGGGGGGGACCCCTCGGTACGCAGTATTTT
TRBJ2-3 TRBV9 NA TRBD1 CASSVGSLTGGTDTQYF TGTGCCAGCAGCGTAGGGTCCCTGACAGGGGGCACAGATACGCAGTATTTT
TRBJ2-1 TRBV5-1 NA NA CASSLRDFHNEQFF TGCGCCAGCAGCTTGCGAGACTTTCACAATGAGCAGTTCTTC
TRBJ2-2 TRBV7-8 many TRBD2 CASSLTGTTNTGELFF TGTGCCAGCAGCCTCACCGGGACTACGAACACCGGGGAGCTGTTTTTT
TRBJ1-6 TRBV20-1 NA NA CSAPVGSWSSYNSPLHF TGCAGTGCTCCGGTAGGGAGCTGGAGCTCCTATAATTCACCCCTCCACTTT
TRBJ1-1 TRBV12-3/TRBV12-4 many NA CASSLSGTEAFF TGTGCCAGCAGCTTAAGCGGGACTGAAGCTTTCTTT
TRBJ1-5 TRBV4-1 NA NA CASSPSGGISPQHF TGCGCCAGCAGCCCCAGTGGGGGAATCAGCCCCCAGCATTTT
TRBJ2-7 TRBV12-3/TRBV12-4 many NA CASSLGYYEQYF TGTGCCAGCAGTTTAGGGTACTACGAGCAGTACTTC
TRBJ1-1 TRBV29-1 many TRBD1 CRADRGTEAFF TGCAGGGCAGACAGGGGGACTGAAGCTTTCTTT
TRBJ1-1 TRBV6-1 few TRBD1 CASSPLGGTATEAFF TGTGCCAGCAGTCCCCTCGGAGGGACAGCTACTGAAGCTTTCTTT
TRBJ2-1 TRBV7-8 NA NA CASSLGGGMSSYNEQFF TGTGCCAGCAGCTTAGGGGGCGGGATGAGCTCCTACAATGAGCAGTTCTTC
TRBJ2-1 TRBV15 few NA CATSSWTIGEQFF TGTGCCACCAGCAGCTGGACGATCGGTGAGCAGTTCTTC
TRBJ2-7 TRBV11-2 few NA CASSHGVYEQYF TGTGCCAGCAGCCACGGGGTCTACGAGCAGTACTTC
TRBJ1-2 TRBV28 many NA CASSPQGMDLNYGYTF TGTGCCAGCAGCCCTCAGGGGATGGACCTTAACTATGGCTACACCTTC
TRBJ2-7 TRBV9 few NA CASSLRPGTPFYEQYF TGTGCCAGCAGCCTCCGACCCGGGACACCATTCTACGAGCAGTACTTC
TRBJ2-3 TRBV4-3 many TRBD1 CASSQATGGIDTQYF TGCGCCAGCAGCCAAGCGACAGGGGGCATAGATACGCAGTATTTT
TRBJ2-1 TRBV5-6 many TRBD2 CASSLELAGNEQFF TGTGCCAGCAGCTTGGAACTAGCGGGGAATGAGCAGTTCTTC
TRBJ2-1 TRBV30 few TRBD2 CAWSVRGGGSYNEQFF TGTGCCTGGAGTGTACGTGGCGGGGGCTCCTACAATGAGCAGTTCTTC
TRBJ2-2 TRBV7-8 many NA CASSLDGTSNTGELFF TGTGCCAGCAGCTTAGATGGGACATCTAACACCGGGGAGCTGTTTTTT
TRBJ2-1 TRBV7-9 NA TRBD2 CASSSRAGGNYNEQFF TGTGCCAGCAGCTCCAGAGCGGGAGGGAACTACAATGAGCAGTTCTTC
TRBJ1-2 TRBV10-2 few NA CASTATDYYGYTF TGCGCCAGCACGGCGACTGACTACTATGGCTACACCTTC
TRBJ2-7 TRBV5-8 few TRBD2 CASSTIAGAQAEQYF TGTGCCAGCAGCACCATAGCGGGAGCCCAGGCCGAGCAGTACTTC
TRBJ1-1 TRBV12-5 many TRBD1 CASGPAYRGDTEAFF TGTGCTAGTGGTCCGGCTTACAGGGGGGACACTGAAGCTTTCTTT
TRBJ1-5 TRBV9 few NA CASSKGPGHSNQPQHF TGTGCCAGCAGCAAAGGGCCGGGACATAGCAATCAGCCCCAGCATTTT
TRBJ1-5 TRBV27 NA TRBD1 CASSPTGYNQPQHF TGTGCCAGCAGTCCGACAGGGTACAATCAGCCCCAGCATTTT
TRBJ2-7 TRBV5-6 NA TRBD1 CASSLDRFHEQYF TGTGCCAGCAGTTTGGACAGGTTCCACGAGCAGTACTTC
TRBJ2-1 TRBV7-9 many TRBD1 CASSLIGTDYNEQFF TGTGCCAGCAGCTTAATCGGGACAGACTACAATGAGCAGTTCTTC
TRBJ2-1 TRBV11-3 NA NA CASSPATGTGSYNEQFF TGTGCCAGCAGCCCTGCAACCGGGACGGGCTCCTACAATGAGCAGTTCTTC
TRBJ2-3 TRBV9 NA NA CASSVGSSTDTQYF TGTGCCAGCAGCGTAGGATCCAGCACAGATACGCAGTATTTT
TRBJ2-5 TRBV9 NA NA CASSVDIQETQYF TGTGCCAGCAGCGTAGACATACAAGAGACCCAGTACTTC
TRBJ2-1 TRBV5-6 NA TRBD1 CASSSNRGDEQFF TGTGCCAGCAGCAGCAACAGGGGGGATGAGCAGTTCTTC